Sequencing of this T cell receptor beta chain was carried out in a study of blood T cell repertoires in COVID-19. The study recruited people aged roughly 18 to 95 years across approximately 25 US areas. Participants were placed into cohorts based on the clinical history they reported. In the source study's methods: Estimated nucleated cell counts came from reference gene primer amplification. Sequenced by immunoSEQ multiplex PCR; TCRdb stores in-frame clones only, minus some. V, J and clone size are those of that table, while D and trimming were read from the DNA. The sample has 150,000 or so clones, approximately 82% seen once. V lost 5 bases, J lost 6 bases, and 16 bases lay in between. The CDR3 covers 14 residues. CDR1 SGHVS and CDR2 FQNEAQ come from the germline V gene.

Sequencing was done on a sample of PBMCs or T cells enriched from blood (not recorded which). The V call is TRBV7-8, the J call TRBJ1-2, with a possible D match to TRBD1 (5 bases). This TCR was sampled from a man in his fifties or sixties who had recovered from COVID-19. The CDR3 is CASSPRQIYDGYTF. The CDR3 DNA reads TGTGCCAGCAGCCCTAGACAGATATACGATGGCTACACCTTC.